These 3 T cell receptor beta chains came from one sample sequenced in a study of regulatory T cells in long-lasting Graves disease. Libraries of TCR beta came from iRepertoire HTBI primers plus Arm-PCR of CDR3 regions. TCRdb passed the multiplex PCR reads through MiXCR, listing each CDR3 protein once. Here the sample spans about 220,000 distinct CDR3 sequences, around 20% being singletons. Time point: newly diagnosed GD, antithyroid drugs for less than 3 months. Researchers made the TCR library from RNA that was extracted from PBMCs. The same specimen was also included in a second study, on T cells in Graves' hyperthyroidism and ophthalmopathy.

The input for sequencing was peripheral blood mononuclear cells (PBMCs), taken at new diagnosis, from a patient treated with antithyroid drugs. The receptors come from a woman aged 25 to 45 with Graves disease.

This clonotype was counted at least ten times. The chain employs TRBV5-1 and TRBJ1-1, with 8 bases identical to TRBD1. V trimming: 3 bases; J trimming: 1 base; junction bases outside the gene matches: 5. This CDR3 spans 15 amino acids. Germline values: CDR1 SGHRS, CDR2 YFSETQ. The DNA for the CDR3 is TGCGCCAGCAGCTACTACAGGGGGAGGAACACTGAAGCTTTCTTT. This gives the protein CASSYYRGRNTEAFF.

V and J are TRBV5-5 and TRBJ2-3; D ambiguous. CDR3 length: 12 residues. The germline gives CDR1 SGHKS, CDR2 YYEKEE (reference sequence). The germline V and J ends were trimmed by 7 bases and 6 bases, with 12 bases remaining between them. DNA of the CDR3: TGTGCCAGCTCCAACAATGGGGATACGCAGTATTTT. Translating gives CASSNNGDTQYF.

The chain uses TRBV20-1 and TRBJ2-2; D may match TRBD1 or TRBD2 (6 bases each). The V gene's germline CDR1 is DFQATT and CDR2 SNEGSKA (reference sequence). CDR3 size: 16 residues. The V gene lost 5 bases and the J gene lost 3 bases, with 19 bases spanning the gap. The CDR3 coding sequence is TGCAGTGCTGATCCGGGGGCCAGGAGCGACACCGGGGAGCTGTTTTTT. It encodes CSADPGARSDTGELFF.